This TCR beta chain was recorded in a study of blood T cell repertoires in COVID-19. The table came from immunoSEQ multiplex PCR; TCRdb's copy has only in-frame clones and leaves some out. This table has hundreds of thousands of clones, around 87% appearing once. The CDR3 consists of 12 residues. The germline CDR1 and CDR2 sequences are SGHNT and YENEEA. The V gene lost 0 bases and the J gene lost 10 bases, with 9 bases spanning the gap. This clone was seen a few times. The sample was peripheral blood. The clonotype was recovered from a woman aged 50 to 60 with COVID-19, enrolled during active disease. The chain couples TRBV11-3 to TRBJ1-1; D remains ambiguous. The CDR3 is CASSLDGEGAFF. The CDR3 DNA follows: TGTGCCAGCAGCTTAGATGGAGAGGGAGCTTTCTTT.